This T cell receptor (beta chain) was sequenced during a study of T cells in tuberculosis. Germline V CDR1 and CDR2: MRHNA, SNTAGT. The CDR3 runs to 16 residues. J lost 9 bases, V lost 5 bases, and 14 bases had no gene match. Sequenced by immunoSEQ multiplex PCR; TCRdb stores in-frame clones only, minus some. Counted here are 24,000 or so clones, 95% to 96% occurring once; the ten biggest clones make up roughly 9.1%. This clonotype was sampled from a donor aged 10-35 years with latent tuberculosis or without tuberculosis infection. Sequences were obtained from PBMCs. The V gene is TRBV6-4, the J gene TRBJ2-1; the match to TRBD2 covers 9 bases. The CDR3 DNA reads as TGTGCCAGCAGTTCAGACCCCGGGACTAGCCCGTCTGAGCAGTTCTTC. Residues: CASSSDPGTSPSEQFF.